This T cell receptor (beta chain) was identified in a study of vaccination and CD4 T cells after COVID-19. Study-level background: The study enrolled six male and four female convalescents, two of whom were Hispanic.

Concerning this clonotype: As yet, its antigen is unknown. At one boundary the junction diverges from the germline segment, which might be a read error.

There are 16 residues in the CDR3. Germline V CDR1 and CDR2: KGHSH, LQKENI. Treatment defined: roughly ten-day PBMC culture with coronavirus spike peptide pools or control peptides (ViraFEST assay). ViraFEST expanded antigen-specific T cells with peptide pools, then sequenced TCRs. With the Oncomine TCR Beta short-read assay, DNA from cultured CD4+ T cells was sequenced. Investigators isolated genomic DNA from cultured CD4+ T cells. Each CDR3 protein is one row after TCRdb ran MiXCR on the PCR reads. The repertoire has about 15,000 distinct CDR3 sequences, around 58% of them found once; the top ten carry over 11%.

The TCR originated in a human donor who had recovered from COVID-19. The sample was CD4+ T cells from blood, cultured in vitro. The V and J genes are TRBV18 and TRBJ2-3; the match to TRBD2 covers 8 bases. The CDR3 DNA follows: TGTGCCGGCTCAGCGAAGAACGGGAGGGGTGCAGATACGCAGTATTTT. Its translation: CAGSAKNGRGADTQYF.